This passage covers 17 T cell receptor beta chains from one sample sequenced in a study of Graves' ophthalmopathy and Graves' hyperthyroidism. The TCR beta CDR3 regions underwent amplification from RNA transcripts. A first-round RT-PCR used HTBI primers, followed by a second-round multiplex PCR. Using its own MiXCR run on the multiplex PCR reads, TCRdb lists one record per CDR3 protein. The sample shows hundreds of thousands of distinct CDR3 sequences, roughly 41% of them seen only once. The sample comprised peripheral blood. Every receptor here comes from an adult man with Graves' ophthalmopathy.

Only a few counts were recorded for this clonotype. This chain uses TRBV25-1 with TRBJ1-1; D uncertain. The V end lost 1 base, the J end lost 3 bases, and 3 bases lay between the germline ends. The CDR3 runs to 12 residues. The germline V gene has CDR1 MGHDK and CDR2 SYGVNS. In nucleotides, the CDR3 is TGTGCCAGCAGTGAATCAGACACTGAAGCTTTCTTT. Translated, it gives CASSESDTEAFF.

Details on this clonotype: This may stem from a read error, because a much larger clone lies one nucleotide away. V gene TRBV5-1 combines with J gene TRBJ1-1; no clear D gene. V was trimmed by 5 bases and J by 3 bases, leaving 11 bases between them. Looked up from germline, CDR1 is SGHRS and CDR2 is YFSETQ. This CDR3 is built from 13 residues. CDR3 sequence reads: CASRMDGHTEAFF. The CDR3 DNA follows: TGCGCCAGCAGAATGGACGGCCACACTGAAGCTTTCTTT. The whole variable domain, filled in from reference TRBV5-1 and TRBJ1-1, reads KAGVTQTPRYLIKTRGQQVTLSCSPISGHRSVSWYQQTPGQGLQFLFEYFSETQRNKGNFPGRFSGRQFSNSRSEMNVSTLELGDSALYLCASRMDGHTEAFFGQGTRLTVV.

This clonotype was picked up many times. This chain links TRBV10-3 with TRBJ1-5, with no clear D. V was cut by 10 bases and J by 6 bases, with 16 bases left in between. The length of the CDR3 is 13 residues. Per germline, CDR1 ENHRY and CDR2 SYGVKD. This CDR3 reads CASTAGSGQPQHF. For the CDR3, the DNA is TGTGCCAGCACTGCGGGGTCGGGTCAGCCCCAGCATTTT.

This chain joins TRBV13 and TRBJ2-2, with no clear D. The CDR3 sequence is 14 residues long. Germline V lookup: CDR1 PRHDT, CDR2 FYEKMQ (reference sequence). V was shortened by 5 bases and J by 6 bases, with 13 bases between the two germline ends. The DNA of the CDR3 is TGTGCCAGCAGCCCAATTGTTAAAGCCGGGGAGCTGTTTTTT. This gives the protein CASSPIVKAGELFF.

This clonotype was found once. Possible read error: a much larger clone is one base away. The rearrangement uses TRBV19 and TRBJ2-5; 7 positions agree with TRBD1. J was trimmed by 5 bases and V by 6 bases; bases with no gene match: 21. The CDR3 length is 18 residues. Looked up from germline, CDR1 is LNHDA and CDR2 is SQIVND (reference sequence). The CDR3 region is CASRTFPRQGNRRETQYF. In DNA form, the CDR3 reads TGTGCCAGTAGGACTTTCCCTCGACAGGGAAATCGTCGGGAGACCCAGTACTTC.

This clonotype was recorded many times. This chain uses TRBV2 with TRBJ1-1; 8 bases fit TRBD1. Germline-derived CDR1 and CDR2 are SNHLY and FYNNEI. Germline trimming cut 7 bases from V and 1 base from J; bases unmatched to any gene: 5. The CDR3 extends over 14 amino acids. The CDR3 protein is CASTFGQGNTEAFF. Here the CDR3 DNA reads TGTGCCAGCACTTTCGGACAGGGGAACACTGAAGCTTTCTTT.

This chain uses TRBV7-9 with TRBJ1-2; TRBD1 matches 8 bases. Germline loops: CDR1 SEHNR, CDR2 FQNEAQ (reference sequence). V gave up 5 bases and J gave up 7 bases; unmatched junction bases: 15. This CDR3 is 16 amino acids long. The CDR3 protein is CASSPITRTGLCGYTF. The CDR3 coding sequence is TGTGCCAGCAGCCCCATAACACGGACAGGGTTATGTGGCTACACCTTC.

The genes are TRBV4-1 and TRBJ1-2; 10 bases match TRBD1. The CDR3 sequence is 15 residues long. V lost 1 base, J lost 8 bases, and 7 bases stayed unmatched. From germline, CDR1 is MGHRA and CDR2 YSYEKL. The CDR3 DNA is TGCGCCAGCAGCCAAGCATCGGGACAGGGGTACGGCTACACCTTC. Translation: CASSQASGQGYGYTF.

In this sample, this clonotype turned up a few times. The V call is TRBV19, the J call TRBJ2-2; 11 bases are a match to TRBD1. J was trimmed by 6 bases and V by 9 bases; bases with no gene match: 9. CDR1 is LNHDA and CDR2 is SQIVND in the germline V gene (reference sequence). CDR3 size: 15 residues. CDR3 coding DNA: TGTGCCAGCAGCCGGGACAGGGGGTACGCCGGGGAGCTGTTTTTT. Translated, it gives CASSRDRGYAGELFF. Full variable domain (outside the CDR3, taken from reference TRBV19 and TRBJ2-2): DGGITQSPKYLFRKEGQNVTLSCEQNLNHDAMYWYRQDPGQGLRLIYYSQIVNDFQKGDIAEGYSVSREKKESFPLTVTSAQKNPTAFYLCASSRDRGYAGELFFGEGSRLTVL.

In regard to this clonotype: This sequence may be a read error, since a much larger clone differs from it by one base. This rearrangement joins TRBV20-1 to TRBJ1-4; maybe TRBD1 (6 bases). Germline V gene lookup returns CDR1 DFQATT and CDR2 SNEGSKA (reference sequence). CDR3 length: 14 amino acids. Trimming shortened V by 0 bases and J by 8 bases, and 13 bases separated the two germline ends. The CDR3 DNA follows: TGCAGTGCTAGAGAGGGGGCAGGATCAGAAAAACTGTTTTTT. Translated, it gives CSAREGAGSEKLFF.

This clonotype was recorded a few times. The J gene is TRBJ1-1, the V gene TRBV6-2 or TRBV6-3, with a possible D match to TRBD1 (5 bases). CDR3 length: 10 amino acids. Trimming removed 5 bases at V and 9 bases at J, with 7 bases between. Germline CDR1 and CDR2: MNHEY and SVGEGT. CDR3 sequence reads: CASSDRQAFF. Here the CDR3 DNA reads TGTGCCAGCAGTGACAGACAAGCTTTCTTT.

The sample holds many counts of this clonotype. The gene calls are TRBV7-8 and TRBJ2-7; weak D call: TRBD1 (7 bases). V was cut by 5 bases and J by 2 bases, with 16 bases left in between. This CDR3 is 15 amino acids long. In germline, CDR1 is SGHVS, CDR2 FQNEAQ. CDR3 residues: CASSPGSGQAYEQYF. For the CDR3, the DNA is TGTGCCAGCAGCCCCGGGAGCGGACAGGCCTACGAGCAGTACTTC.

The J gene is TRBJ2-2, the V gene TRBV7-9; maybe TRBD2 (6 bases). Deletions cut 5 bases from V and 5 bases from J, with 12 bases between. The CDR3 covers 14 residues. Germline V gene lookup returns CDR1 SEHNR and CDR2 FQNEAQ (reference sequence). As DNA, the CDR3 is TGTGCCAGCAGCGCAGTCGGGAGAACCGGGGAGCTGTTTTTT. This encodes CASSAVGRTGELFF. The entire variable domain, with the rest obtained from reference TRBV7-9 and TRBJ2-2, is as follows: DTGVSQNPRHKITKRGQNVTFRCDPISEHNRLYWYRQTLGQGPEFLTYFQNEAQLEKSRLLSDRFSAERPKGSFSTLEIQRTEQGDSAMYLCASSAVGRTGELFFGEGSRLTVL.

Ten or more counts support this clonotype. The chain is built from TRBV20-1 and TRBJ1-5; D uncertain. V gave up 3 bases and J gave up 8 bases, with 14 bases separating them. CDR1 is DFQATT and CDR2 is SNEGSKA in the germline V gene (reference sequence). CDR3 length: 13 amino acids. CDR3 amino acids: CSASYLGYEPQHF. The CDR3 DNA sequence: TGCAGTGCTAGTTATCTCGGCTATGAGCCCCAGCATTTT.

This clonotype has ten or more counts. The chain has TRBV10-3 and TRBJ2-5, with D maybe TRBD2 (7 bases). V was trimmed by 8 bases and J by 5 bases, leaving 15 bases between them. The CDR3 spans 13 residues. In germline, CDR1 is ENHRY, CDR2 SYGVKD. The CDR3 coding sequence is TGTGCCATCGGAGAAGGGGGGGAGGAGACCCAGTACTTC. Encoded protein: CAIGEGGEETQYF.

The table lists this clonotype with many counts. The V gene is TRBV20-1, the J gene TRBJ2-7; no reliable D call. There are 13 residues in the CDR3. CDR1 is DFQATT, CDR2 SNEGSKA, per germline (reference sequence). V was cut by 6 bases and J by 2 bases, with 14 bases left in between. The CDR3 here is CSAQVAAAYEQYF. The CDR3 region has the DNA TGCAGTGCCCAGGTGGCAGCAGCCTACGAGCAGTACTTC.

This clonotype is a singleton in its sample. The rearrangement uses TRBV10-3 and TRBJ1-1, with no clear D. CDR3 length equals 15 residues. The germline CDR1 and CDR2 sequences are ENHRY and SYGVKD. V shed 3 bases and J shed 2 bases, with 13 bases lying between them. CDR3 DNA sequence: TGTGCCATCAGTGAATTGGTTGGGCCAAACACTGAAGCTTTCTTT. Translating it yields CAISELVGPNTEAFF.